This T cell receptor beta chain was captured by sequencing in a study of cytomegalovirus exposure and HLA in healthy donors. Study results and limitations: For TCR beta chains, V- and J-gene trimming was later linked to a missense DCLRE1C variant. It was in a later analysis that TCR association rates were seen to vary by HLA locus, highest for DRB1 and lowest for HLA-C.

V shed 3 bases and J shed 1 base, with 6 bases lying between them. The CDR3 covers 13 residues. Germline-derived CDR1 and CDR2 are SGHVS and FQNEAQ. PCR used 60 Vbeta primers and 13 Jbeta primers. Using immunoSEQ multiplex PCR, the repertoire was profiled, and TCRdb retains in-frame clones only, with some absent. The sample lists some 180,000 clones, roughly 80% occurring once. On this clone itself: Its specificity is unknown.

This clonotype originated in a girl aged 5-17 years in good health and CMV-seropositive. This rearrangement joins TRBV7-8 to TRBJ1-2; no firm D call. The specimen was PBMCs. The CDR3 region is CASSFRSNYGYTF. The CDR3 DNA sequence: TGTGCCAGCAGCTTTCGGAGTAACTATGGCTACACCTTC.